The clone carrying this T cell receptor beta chain has a count of ten or more. Its antigen remains unidentified. In making TCR beta libraries, quantitative 5'-RACE with molecular barcodes was used. TCRdb re-called the 5' RACE reads through MiXCR, storing one row per CDR3 protein. The repertoire includes 400,000 or so distinct CDR3 sequences, 25% to 30% of them detected once, and about 0.9% sits in the top ten. This specimen comes from a study of CD8 T cells in ankylosing spondylitis. The study's findings and limits: A TCR beta motif of fewer than 10 highly homologous variants seemed to mark ankylosing spondylitis blood. Reportedly, significant enrichment of disease-linked clones occurred in matched ankylosing spondylitis synovial fluid.

CDR3 length: 14 amino acids. J was trimmed by 6 bases and V by 5 bases; bases with no gene match: 6. V and J are TRBV12-3 or TRBV12-4 and TRBJ1-5, with TRBD1 matching 8 bases. The sequence came from a male donor with ankylosing spondylitis. Sequenced: blood, either unsorted or a sorted T cell fraction (not recorded which). CDR3 nucleotides: TGTGCCAGCAGTCCGACAGGGGATAGTCAGCCCCAGCATTTT. It specifies CASSPTGDSQPQHF.